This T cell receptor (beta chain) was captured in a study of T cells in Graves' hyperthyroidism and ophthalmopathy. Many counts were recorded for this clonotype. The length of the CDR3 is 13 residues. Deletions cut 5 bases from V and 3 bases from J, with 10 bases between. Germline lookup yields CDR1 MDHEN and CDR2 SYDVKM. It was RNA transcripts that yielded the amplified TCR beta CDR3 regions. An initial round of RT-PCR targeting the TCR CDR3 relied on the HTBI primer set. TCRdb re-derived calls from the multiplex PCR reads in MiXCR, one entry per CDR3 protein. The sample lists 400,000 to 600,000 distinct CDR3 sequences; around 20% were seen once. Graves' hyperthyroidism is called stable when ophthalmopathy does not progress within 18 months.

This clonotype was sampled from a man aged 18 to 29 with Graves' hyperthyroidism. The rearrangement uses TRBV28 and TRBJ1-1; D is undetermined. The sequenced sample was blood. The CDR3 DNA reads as TGTGCCAGCAGTCCCGCCGGGTACACTGAAGCTTTCTTT. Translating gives CASSPAGYTEAFF. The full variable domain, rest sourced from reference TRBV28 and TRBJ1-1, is DVKVTQSSRYLVKRTGEKVFLECVQDMDHENMFWYRQDPGLGLRLIYFSYDVKMKEKGDIPEGYSVSREKKERFSLILESASTNQTSMYLCASSPAGYTEAFFGQGTRLTVV.